This TCR beta chain was found in a study of CD8+ T cells in alopecia areata. The germline CDR1 and CDR2 sequences are SGHTA and FQGNSA. There are 13 residues in the CDR3. Trimming pared 3 bases from V and 1 base from J, leaving 6 bases between. Study-level points and caveats: On tofacitinib, scalp and blood still held many of the expanded lesional clones.

Documented treatment: oral pan-JAK inhibitor, 5-10 mg twice daily. It was from PBMCs that CD4+ and CD8+ T cells were sorted. This clone was seen only a few times. The target antigen is unknown. The authors extracted RNA and reverse transcribed it into cDNA as the sequencing template. Assay: immunoSEQ multiplex PCR; the TCRdb copy retains only in-frame clones and omits some. The sample records over 150,000 clones, around half being singletons. The TCR was taken from a human donor with alopecia areata. The sequences come from CD8+ T cells sorted from blood, collected at week 24, from a patient treated with tofacitinib. This chain joins TRBV7-2 and TRBJ1-2; D call uncertain. CDR3 DNA: TGTGCCAGCAGCTTGAGGTTTAACTATGGCTACACCTTC. It specifies CASSLRFNYGYTF.